The 25 T cell receptor beta chains below were found in one sample sequenced in a study of blood T cell repertoires in COVID-19. Here immunoSEQ multiplex PCR was the method, and the copy in TCRdb shows in-frame clones only, minus some. Counted here are nearly 80,000 clones, roughly 85% occurring once; the ten biggest clones make up about a third. Sample: peripheral blood. Source of these receptors: a woman aged 65 to 85 with acute or convalescent COVID-19.

This chain links TRBV6-5 with TRBJ1-2; 7 bases are a match to TRBD1. The CDR3 length is 15 residues. The germline gives CDR1 MNHEY, CDR2 SVGAGI. The ends lost 6 bases at V and 0 bases at J; junction bases unmatched: 7. The chain's CDR3 is CASSAGTDSNYGYTF. As DNA, the CDR3 is TGTGCCAGCAGCGCTGGGACAGACTCTAACTATGGCTACACCTTC.

The chain is built from TRBV6-5 and TRBJ1-2, with D perhaps matching TRBD1 (5 bases). The CDR3 covers 15 residues. Trimming removed 2 bases from V and 2 bases from J, with 12 bases in between. CDR1 is MNHEY and CDR2 is SVGAGI in the germline V gene. CDR3 in amino acids: CASSYGQGVNYGYTF. The CDR3 bases are TGTGCCAGCAGTTACGGGCAGGGCGTCAACTATGGCTACACCTTC.

The rearrangement joins TRBV4-2 to TRBJ2-3; TRBD2 agrees at 10 bases. CDR3 size: 18 residues. V shed 4 bases and J 2 bases; nucleotides not matched to a gene: 12. Germline assignment: CDR1 LGHNA and CDR2 YNFKEQ. CDR3 region: CASSLRPPSGSNTDTQYF. The CDR3 coding sequence is TGTGCCAGCAGCCTAAGGCCCCCTAGCGGGAGTAACACAGATACGCAGTATTTT.

The chain is built from TRBV25-1 and TRBJ2-3; D is ambiguous. The CDR3 extends over 12 amino acids. CDR1 is MGHDK, CDR2 SYGVNS, per germline. Deletions cut 6 bases from V and 0 bases from J, with 4 bases between. The chain's CDR3 is CASSKSTDTQYF. The DNA of the CDR3 is TGTGCCAGCAGCAAAAGCACAGATACGCAGTATTTT.

This chain links TRBV6-6 with TRBJ2-5; 11 positions match TRBD1. Germline CDR1 MNHNY, CDR2 SVGAGI (reference sequence). The length of the CDR3 is 15 residues. J lost 5 bases, V lost 6 bases, and 8 bases had no gene match. The CDR3 sequence is CASRRTGGVGETQYF. In DNA, the CDR3 is TGTGCCAGCAGGAGGACAGGGGGCGTCGGGGAGACCCAGTACTTC.

As DNA, the CDR3 is TGTGCCAGCAGGAAGGACTTATTCTACTCATCCAAAGAGACCCAGTACTTC. Translation gives CASRKDLFYSSKETQYF. The chain links TRBV7-2 to TRBJ2-5; a possible D gene is TRBD2 (5 bases). Germline V gene lookup returns CDR1 SGHTA and CDR2 FQGNSA. V was cut by 6 bases and J by 3 bases, with 23 bases left in between. This CDR3 has 17 amino acids. Combining the CDR3 with reference TRBV7-2 and TRBJ2-5 gives the whole variable domain GAGVSQSPSNKVTEKGKDVELRCDPISGHTALYWYRQSLGQGLEFLIYFQGNSAPDKSGLPSDRFSAERTGGSVSTLTIQRTQQEDSAVYLCASRKDLFYSSKETQYFGPGTRLLVL.

The table lists this clone with a few counts. The rearrangement joins TRBV19 to TRBJ1-2; D gene ambiguous. Germline V gene sequence: CDR1 LNHDA, CDR2 SQIVND (reference sequence). Trimming removed 6 bases at V and 0 bases at J, with 11 bases between. CDR3 length equals 14 residues. The CDR3 nucleotides read TGTGCCAGTAGCCTCTCGAGGGCTAACTATGGCTACACCTTC. It codes for CASSLSRANYGYTF.

The V call is TRBV29-1, the J call TRBJ1-4; D call uncertain. The V gene lost 5 bases and the J gene lost 6 bases, with 13 bases spanning the gap. This CDR3 contains 13 residues. Germline V gene lookup returns CDR1 SQVTM and CDR2 ANQGSEA. CDR3 protein: CSVLVAADEKLFF. The DNA for the CDR3 is TGCAGCGTTCTGGTGGCAGCGGATGAAAAACTGTTTTTT.

The V gene is TRBV7-2, the J gene TRBJ2-5, with D possibly TRBD1 on 6 matching bases. V lost 3 bases and J 1 base, leaving 12 bases between the germline ends. The CDR3 has 15 amino acids. From germline, CDR1 is SGHTA and CDR2 FQGNSA. The CDR3 DNA reads as TGTGCCAGCAGCTTCAACAGGGCCATCCAAGAGACCCAGTACTTC. The encoded protein is CASSFNRAIQETQYF. The variable domain in full, completed from reference TRBV7-2 and TRBJ2-5, reads GAGVSQSPSNKVTEKGKDVELRCDPISGHTALYWYRQSLGQGLEFLIYFQGNSAPDKSGLPSDRFSAERTGGSVSTLTIQRTQQEDSAVYLCASSFNRAIQETQYFGPGTRLLVL.

The V call is TRBV2, the J call TRBJ2-5; possibly TRBD1 for D (5 bases). The CDR3 is 12 residues long. CDR1 and CDR2 from the germline V gene are SNHLY and FYNNEI. V gave up 3 bases and J gave up 11 bases, with 13 bases separating them. This chain's CDR3 is CASSEGPRDQYF. The CDR3 DNA reads as TGTGCCAGCAGTGAGGGGCCCAGGGATCAGTACTTC.

This clone was seen only a few times. The V gene is TRBV27, the J gene TRBJ2-7; TRBD1 matches at 9 bases. V dropped 3 bases and J dropped 6; count of bases not matched to a gene: 3. This CDR3 has 13 residues. Germline loops: CDR1 MNHEY, CDR2 SMNVEV (reference sequence). The CDR3 nucleotides are TGTGCCAGCAGTTTGAACAGGGGGCGCGAGCAGTACTTC. Translated: CASSLNRGREQYF.

Here the CDR3 reads CASSPEASSYNEQFF. CDR3 DNA: TGTGCCAGCAGCCCCGAAGCGAGCTCCTACAATGAGCAGTTCTTC. The V gene is TRBV7-2, the J gene TRBJ2-1; no clear D. The germline CDR1 and CDR2 sequences are SGHTA and FQGNSA. The CDR3 covers 15 residues. V lost 5 bases, J lost 0 bases, and 11 bases lay in between.

This clone appeared once. The V call is TRBV7-2, the J call TRBJ1-1; D gene uncertain. Germline assignment: CDR1 SGHTA and CDR2 FQGNSA. The CDR3 length is 13 residues. The V end lost 2 bases, the J end lost 4 bases, and 8 bases lay between the germline ends. CDR3 nucleotides: TGTGCCAGCAGCTTATATACATCCACTGAAGCTTTCTTT. This gives the protein CASSLYTSTEAFF.

The rearrangement joins TRBV5-4 to TRBJ1-4; maybe TRBD1 (5 bases). Trimming removed 3 bases from V and 7 bases from J, with 16 bases in between. Germline-derived CDR1 and CDR2 are SGHNT and YYREEE (reference sequence). The length of the CDR3 is 15 residues. In DNA, the CDR3 is TGTGCCAGCAGCTCTGACGGAAGGGGCGGTGAAAAACTGTTTTTT. Protein product: CASSSDGRGGEKLFF. Complete variable domain (other parts from reference TRBV5-4 and TRBJ1-4): ETGVTQSPTHLIKTRGQQVTLRCSSQSGHNTVSWYQQALGQGPQFIFQYYREEENGRGNFPPRFSGLQFPNYSSELNVNALELDDSALYLCASSSDGRGGEKLFFGSGTQLSVL.

V gene TRBV6-5 combines with J gene TRBJ2-3; 10 bases map to TRBD2. The V segment lost 10 bases and the J segment 2 bases; nucleotides outside the gene matches: 6. Germline CDR1 MNHEY, CDR2 SVGAGI. This CDR3 region has 14 residues. Here the CDR3 reads CATLAGEHTDTQYF. CDR3 coding DNA: TGTGCCACCCTAGCGGGAGAGCACACAGATACGCAGTATTTT.

This clone has just one count. The V gene is TRBV2, the J gene TRBJ1-2; 7 nucleotides match TRBD1. The trim removed 6 bases at V and 4 bases at J, leaving 8 bases unmatched. CDR3 length equals 14 residues. Looked up from germline, CDR1 is SNHLY and CDR2 is FYNNEI. DNA of the CDR3: TGTGCCAGCAGATTTCGACAGGGAGGCTATGGCTACACCTTC. Translated, it gives CASRFRQGGYGYTF.

This clone was detected once. V is TRBV11-2 and J is TRBJ2-3, with D maybe TRBD1 (5 bases). CDR1 and CDR2 from the germline V gene are SGHAT and FQNNGV. CDR3 length equals 15 residues. Trimming took 5 bases from V and 2 from J, leaving 14 bases between them. For the CDR3, the DNA is TGTGCCAGCAGCATGTCTGACAGTTACACAGATACGCAGTATTTT. Translation gives CASSMSDSYTDTQYF.

V is TRBV2 and J is TRBJ1-2; TRBD1 might be the D (5 bases). The ends were cut back, 1 base at V and 2 bases at J, with 11 bases in the middle. The CDR3 has 15 amino acids. Germline values: CDR1 SNHLY, CDR2 FYNNEI. This CDR3 is CASSEGGRLNYGYTF. CDR3 nucleotide sequence: TGTGCCAGCAGTGAAGGGGGCAGGTTGAACTATGGCTACACCTTC.

V and J are TRBV30 and TRBJ2-5, with D hard to call. Germline-derived CDR1 and CDR2 are GTSNPN and SVGIG (reference sequence). This CDR3 region has 13 residues. V lost 1 base to trimming and J lost 5 bases, with 11 bases between them. CDR3 protein: CAWSGELRETQYF. The DNA for the CDR3 is TGTGCCTGGAGTGGTGAGTTGCGTGAGACCCAGTACTTC.

The chain is built from TRBV6-6 and TRBJ1-1, with 10 bases fitting TRBD1. J gave up 4 bases and V 4 bases, and 6 bases lay outside the gene matches. The CDR3 is made up of 15 amino acids. The germline gives CDR1 MNHNY, CDR2 SVGAGI (reference sequence). In DNA form, the CDR3 reads TGTGCCAGCAGTTCAACCGGGACAGGGGCCACTGAAGCTTTCTTT. It codes for CASSSTGTGATEAFF.

The rearrangement joins TRBV27 to TRBJ2-1; 9 bases match TRBD1. With 5 bases clipped from V and 7 bases from J, the junction kept 12 bases outside the gene matches. Germline loops: CDR1 MNHEY, CDR2 SMNVEV (reference sequence). The CDR3 is 16 amino acids. CDR3 in DNA: TGTGCCAGCAGTACACGCCGGGACAGGGTCGGAAATGAGCAGTTCTTC. This translates into CASSTRRDRVGNEQFF.

The chain carries TRBV3-1 (or the pseudogene TRBV3-2) and TRBJ2-2; D perhaps matches TRBD2 (6 bases). Per the germline V gene, CDR1 is LGHDT and CDR2 is YNNKEL (reference sequence). V lost 1 base and J lost 4, with 16 bases in between. This CDR3 contains 17 residues. The CDR3 DNA reads TGTGCCAGCAGCCAAGTATGGTTAGCCGGGGGCACCGGGGAGCTGTTTTTT. Its translation is CASSQVWLAGGTGELFF.

In DNA, the CDR3 is TGTGCCACCAGCAGTGTTTTGGGGAGGGGCTATGGCTACACCTTC. Translation gives CATSSVLGRGYGYTF. V gene TRBV15 combines with J gene TRBJ1-2; D may be TRBD1 (5 bases). The CDR3 is 15 amino acids. From germline, CDR1 is LNHNV and CDR2 YYDKDF (reference sequence). Deletions cut 3 bases from V and 4 bases from J, with 15 bases between.

This clone was seen only once. The V and J genes are TRBV7-2 and TRBJ1-2; a possible D gene is TRBD1 (5 bases). The V gene's germline CDR1 is SGHTA and CDR2 FQGNSA. This CDR3 region has 13 residues. Trimming stripped 6 bases from V and 4 bases from J, with 12 bases between. CDR3 in amino acids: CASRGASSYGYTF. The CDR3 region has the DNA TGTGCCAGCAGAGGGGCGTCTAGCTATGGCTACACCTTC.

The gene calls are TRBV20-1 and TRBJ2-5; weak D call: TRBD2 (5 bases). The germline gives CDR1 DFQATT, CDR2 SNEGSKA (reference sequence). Trimming pared 3 bases from V and 5 bases from J, leaving 10 bases between. The CDR3 extends over 12 amino acids. CDR3 DNA: TGCAGTGCTAGTGACGGCGGGGAGACCCAGTACTTC. Protein product: CSASDGGETQYF.